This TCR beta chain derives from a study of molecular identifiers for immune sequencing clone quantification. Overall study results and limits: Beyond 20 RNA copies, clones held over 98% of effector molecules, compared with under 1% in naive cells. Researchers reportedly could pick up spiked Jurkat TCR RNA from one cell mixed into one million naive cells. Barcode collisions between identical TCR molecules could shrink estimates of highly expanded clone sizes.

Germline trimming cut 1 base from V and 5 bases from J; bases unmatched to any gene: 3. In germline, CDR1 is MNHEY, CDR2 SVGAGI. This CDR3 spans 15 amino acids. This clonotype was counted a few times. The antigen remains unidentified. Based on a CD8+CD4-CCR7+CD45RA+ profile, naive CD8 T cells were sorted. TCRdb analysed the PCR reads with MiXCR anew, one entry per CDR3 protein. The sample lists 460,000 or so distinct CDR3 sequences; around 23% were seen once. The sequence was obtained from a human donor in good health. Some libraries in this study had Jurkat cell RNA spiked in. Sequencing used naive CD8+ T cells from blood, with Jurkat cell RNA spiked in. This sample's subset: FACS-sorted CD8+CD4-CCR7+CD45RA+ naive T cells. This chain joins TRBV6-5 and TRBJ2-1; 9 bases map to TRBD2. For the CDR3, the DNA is TGTGCCAGCAGTTACTTAGCGGGAGCGGACAATGAGCAGTTCTTC. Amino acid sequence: CASSYLAGADNEQFF.